These 29 T cell receptor beta chains came from one sample sequenced in a study of lymphopenia after photon versus proton radiotherapy. Clones were sequenced by immunoSEQ multiplex PCR, and TCRdb holds only the in-frame ones, with some missing. The sample contains tens of thousands of clones, 92% of which appear only once. The sequencing used peripheral blood, collected from a patient treated with photon-based radiotherapy. Receptors were obtained from a woman aged 40-49 years with cholangiocarcinoma.

The CDR3 sequence: CASSIARGSYEQYF. In nucleotides, the CDR3 is TGTGCCAGCAGCATAGCGAGAGGTTCCTACGAGCAGTACTTC. The chain links TRBV27 to TRBJ2-7; D is perhaps TRBD2 (5 bases). Deletions cut 6 bases from V and 1 base from J, with 13 bases between. The length of the CDR3 is 14 residues. CDR1 and CDR2 (germline): MNHEY, SMNVEV (reference sequence).

This chain joins TRBV29-1 and TRBJ1-1, with 7 bases that match TRBD1. The trim removed 3 bases at V and 2 bases at J, leaving 9 bases unmatched. Germline V gene lookup returns CDR1 SQVTM and CDR2 ANQGSEA. The CDR3 consists of 15 residues. The CDR3 nucleotides read TGCAGCGTTGACTCCCCGACAGGGATAAACACTGAAGCTTTCTTT. Its translation is CSVDSPTGINTEAFF.

The CDR3, as DNA: TGCGCCAGCAGCTCCCAAACCTCCGGGACAGGGTGGGAGACCCAGTACTTC. Translated, it gives CASSSQTSGTGWETQYF. V is TRBV5-1 and J is TRBJ2-5, with 9 bases matching TRBD1. CDR1 and CDR2 (germline): SGHRS, YFSETQ. CDR3 length: 17 residues. The junction had 14 bases not matched to a gene; V was cut back by 3 bases and J by 5 bases. Supplemented by reference TRBV5-1 and TRBJ2-5, the full variable domain reads KAGVTQTPRYLIKTRGQQVTLSCSPISGHRSVSWYQQTPGQGLQFLFEYFSETQRNKGNFPGRFSGRQFSNSRSEMNVSTLELGDSALYLCASSSQTSGTGWETQYFGPGTRLLVL.

V and J are TRBV7-9 and TRBJ1-2; D perhaps matches TRBD1 (5 bases). Germline CDR1 is SEHNR and CDR2 is FQNEAQ (reference sequence). The CDR3 has 13 residues. V lost 2 bases, J lost 4 bases, and 8 bases lay in between. The CDR3 DNA follows: TGTGCCAGCAGCTTACTAGACAGCTATGGCTACACCTTC. This sequence encodes CASSLLDSYGYTF.

This rearrangement joins TRBV27 to TRBJ2-5; TRBD2 matches at 10 bases. V was pared by 7 bases and J by 2 bases, with 10 bases of the junction left unmatched. The length of the CDR3 is 16 residues. Per germline, CDR1 MNHEY and CDR2 SMNVEV (reference sequence). The CDR3 DNA is TGTGCCAGCATGAGTACTAGCGGGGCAAGACAAGAGACCCAGTACTTC. Its translation: CASMSTSGARQETQYF.

The gene calls are TRBV28 and TRBJ2-7; TRBD1 matches 10 bases. This CDR3 is 14 amino acids long. Trimming cost V 7 bases and J 0 bases; bases outside gene matches: 3. Germline lookup yields CDR1 MDHEN and CDR2 SYDVKM. As DNA, the CDR3 is TGTGCCAGCAATCGACAGGGGGCCTCCTACGAGCAGTACTTC. It specifies CASNRQGASYEQYF. Full variable domain (outside the CDR3, taken from reference TRBV28 and TRBJ2-7): DVKVTQSSRYLVKRTGEKVFLECVQDMDHENMFWYRQDPGLGLRLIYFSYDVKMKEKGDIPEGYSVSREKKERFSLILESASTNQTSMYLCASNRQGASYEQYFGPGTRLTVT.

Relative to its sample, this clone is medium-sized. J is TRBJ1-1 and V is TRBV19; 8 bases line up with TRBD1. Germline CDR1 and CDR2: LNHDA and SQIVND (reference sequence). Losses at the gene ends were 5 bases for V and 6 bases for J; bases not matched to a gene: 5. This CDR3 spans 13 amino acids. The CDR3 DNA reads as TGTGCCAGTAGTTCGGACAGGGCTTCTGAAGCTTTCTTT. This encodes CASSSDRASEAFF.

This clone was picked up a small number of times. The chain uses TRBV6-1 and TRBJ2-2; D might be TRBD2 (7 bases). CDR3 length: 15 residues. The V end was cut by 5 bases, the J end by 4 bases, with 14 bases between. Germline CDR1 is MNHNS and CDR2 is SASEGT. The CDR3 protein is CASSPLGGLTGELFF. The CDR3 DNA follows: TGTGCCAGCAGTCCTTTGGGGGGGCTCACCGGGGAGCTGTTTTTT.

V is TRBV23-1 and J is TRBJ2-7; 8 nucleotides align to TRBD1. TRBV23-1 is classed as an ORF, of uncertain function. The CDR3 is 14 amino acids. V shed 4 bases and J 4 bases; nucleotides not matched to a gene: 6. CDR3 sequence reads: CASSPDRGAYEQYF. CDR3 bases: TGCGCCAGCAGTCCTGACAGGGGAGCATACGAGCAGTACTTC.

J is TRBJ1-5 and V is TRBV19; D is perhaps TRBD1 (5 bases). This CDR3 comprises 16 residues. The germline V and J ends were trimmed by 9 bases and 0 bases, with 18 bases remaining between them. The germline V gene encodes CDR1 LNHDA and CDR2 SQIVND (reference sequence). CDR3 bases: TGTGCCAGCCTTCCCCCAGGGAGGGGTAGCAATCAGCCCCAGCATTTT. Its translation: CASLPPGRGSNQPQHF.

The chain carries TRBV4-1 and TRBJ1-1, with a tentative D call TRBD1 (5 bases). CDR1 and CDR2 from the germline V gene are MGHRA and YSYEKL. The V end was cut by 7 bases, the J end by 4 bases, with 7 bases between. The CDR3 is 11 amino acids. The CDR3 spells CASKRGTEAFF. CDR3 DNA: TGCGCCAGCAAAAGGGGCACTGAAGCTTTCTTT.

The chain combines TRBV5-8 with TRBJ1-2; D might be TRBD1 (5 bases). Trimming shortened V by 10 bases and J by 2 bases, and 18 bases separated the two germline ends. Looked up from germline, CDR1 is SGHTS and CDR2 is YDEGEE. This CDR3 comprises 14 residues. CDR3 protein: CAEMEGTNNYGYTF. In DNA form, the CDR3 reads TGTGCCGAAATGGAAGGGACCAACAACTATGGCTACACCTTC.

The V and J genes are TRBV29-1 and TRBJ1-1; D might be TRBD1 (5 bases). V lost 3 bases, J lost 4 bases, and 9 bases lay in between. The CDR3 contains 12 residues. Looked up from germline, CDR1 is SQVTM and CDR2 is ANQGSEA. The CDR3 loop reads CSVDPDITEAFF. CDR3 DNA: TGCAGCGTTGATCCGGACATCACTGAAGCTTTCTTT.

V is TRBV19 and J is TRBJ2-2, with D uncertain. From germline, CDR1 is LNHDA and CDR2 SQIVND (reference sequence). The V end lost 6 bases, the J end lost 1 base, and 9 bases lay between the germline ends. The CDR3 runs to 14 residues. CDR3: CASRRTGNTGELFF. The CDR3 DNA sequence: TGTGCCAGTAGAAGGACGGGGAACACCGGGGAGCTGTTTTTT.

The chain is built from TRBV11-2 and TRBJ2-3, with TRBD1 matching over 9 bases. V lost 8 bases and J lost 3; bases outside the gene matches: 6. Germline V CDR1 and CDR2: SGHAT, FQNNGV. The CDR3 consists of 14 residues. CDR3: CASSGQGSTDTQYF. The CDR3 DNA follows: TGTGCCAGCTCGGGACAGGGATCGACAGATACGCAGTATTTT.

The rearrangement links TRBV10-3 to TRBJ1-2; D may be TRBD1 (6 bases). The CDR3 sequence is 13 residues long. Trimming removed 3 bases from V and 7 bases from J, with 12 bases in between. Germline V lookup: CDR1 ENHRY, CDR2 SYGVKD. CDR3 in amino acids: CAISETGTGGYTF. Written as DNA, the CDR3 is TGTGCCATCAGTGAAACAGGGACGGGTGGCTACACCTTC.

The genes are TRBV7-9 and TRBJ1-1, with unresolved D. This CDR3 is built from 14 residues. V was shortened by 1 base and J by 1 base, with 7 bases between the two germline ends. Looked up from germline, CDR1 is SEHNR and CDR2 is FQNEAQ (reference sequence). DNA for the CDR3: TGTGCCAGCAGCTTAGAGGCAGCGAACACTGAAGCTTTCTTT. This encodes CASSLEAANTEAFF.

The gene calls are TRBV5-6 and TRBJ1-5; no definite D call. V shed 0 bases and J shed 3 bases, with 1 base lying between them. The CDR3 extends over 12 amino acids. CDR1 and CDR2 (germline): SGHDT, YYEEEE. The chain's CDR3 is CASSLDNQPQHF. For the CDR3, the DNA is TGTGCCAGCAGCTTGGACAATCAGCCCCAGCATTTT.

This chain's CDR3 is CASSFLLVLNNEQFF. The CDR3 bases are TGTGCCAGCAGCTTTCTACTAGTCCTCAACAATGAGCAGTTCTTC. The J gene is TRBJ2-1, the V gene TRBV7-9; D may be TRBD2 (5 bases). The CDR3 covers 15 residues. Germline-derived CDR1 and CDR2 are SEHNR and FQNEAQ (reference sequence). V was clipped by 3 bases and J by 5 bases, with 14 bases between them.

In nucleotides, the CDR3 is TGCGCCAGCAGCCAAGAGGGCAGAGCGAACACCGGGGAGCTGTTTTTT. It is translated as CASSQEGRANTGELFF. The V and J genes are TRBV4-1 and TRBJ2-2; D is uncertain. CDR3 length equals 16 residues. Deletions cut 0 bases from V and 0 bases from J, with 8 bases between. CDR1 is MGHRA and CDR2 is YSYEKL in the germline V gene.

The count of this clone is one. The chain couples TRBV9 to TRBJ1-1; TRBD1 aligns across 8 bases. This CDR3 spans 14 amino acids. V shed 4 bases and J 6 bases; nucleotides not matched to a gene: 8. The germline V gene encodes CDR1 SGDLS and CDR2 YYNGEE. The CDR3 here is CASSQAQGASEAFF. CDR3 nucleotide sequence: TGTGCCAGCAGCCAGGCCCAGGGGGCATCTGAAGCTTTCTTT. Based on the CDR3 plus reference TRBV9 and TRBJ1-1, the full variable domain is DSGVTQTPKHLITATGQRVTLRCSPRSGDLSVYWYQQSLDQGLQFLIQYYNGEERAKGNILERFSAQQFPDLHSELNLSSLELGDSALYFCASSQAQGASEAFFGQGTRLTVV.

The chain has TRBV27 and TRBJ2-1, with TRBD2 identical over 12 bases. Trimming took 4 bases from V and 8 from J; bases not matched to a gene: 12. CDR3 length: 17 residues. Germline V gene sequence: CDR1 MNHEY, CDR2 SMNVEV (reference sequence). CDR3 amino acids: CASSSPSGGDLTDEQFF. The CDR3 DNA reads as TGTGCCAGCAGTTCCCCTAGCGGGGGGGACCTGACCGATGAGCAGTTCTTC.

The V gene is TRBV11-1, the J gene TRBJ2-1; 11 bases agree with TRBD2. The CDR3 loop spans 15 amino acids. The junction had 0 bases not matched to a gene; V was cut back by 1 base and J by 4 bases. The V gene's germline CDR1 is SGHAT and CDR2 FQDESV (reference sequence). In DNA, the CDR3 is TGTGCCAGCAGCTTAGGACTAGCGGGGTACAATGAGCAGTTCTTC. It is translated as CASSLGLAGYNEQFF.

This clone turned up a few times. The chain couples TRBV7-9 to TRBJ1-1; no definite D call. The CDR3 runs 14 residues. Trimming removed 4 bases at V and 6 bases at J, with 15 bases between. The V gene's germline CDR1 is SEHNR and CDR2 FQNEAQ (reference sequence). The CDR3 protein is CASSSQLSGSEAFF. Here the CDR3 DNA reads TGTGCCAGCAGCTCCCAACTTTCGGGATCTGAAGCTTTCTTT.

The rearrangement uses TRBV30 and TRBJ1-1; no definite D call. The V gene's germline CDR1 is GTSNPN and CDR2 SVGIG (reference sequence). CDR3 length: 10 amino acids. Trimming left V 4 bases short and J 4 bases short, with 4 bases between. Here the CDR3 DNA reads TGTGCCTGGACCTCCACTGAAGCTTTCTTT. Residues: CAWTSTEAFF.

The J gene is TRBJ2-7, the V gene TRBV6-5, with 12 positions matching TRBD1. The CDR3 extends over 15 amino acids. V lost 2 bases to trimming and J lost 5 bases; unmatched junction nucleotides: 4. Germline V gene sequence: CDR1 MNHEY, CDR2 SVGAGI. The CDR3: CASSYRGQGAHEQYF. CDR3 sequence (DNA): TGTGCCAGCAGTTACAGGGGACAGGGGGCCCACGAGCAGTACTTC.

CDR3 in DNA: TGCGCCAGCAGCCTGGGGGGGATGTTTAACTATGGCTACACCTTC. It encodes CASSLGGMFNYGYTF. The gene calls are TRBV5-1 and TRBJ1-2; tentative D call: TRBD1 (5 bases). Trimming stripped 4 bases from V and 1 base from J, with 14 bases between. CDR3 length equals 15 residues. Germline V lookup: CDR1 SGHRS, CDR2 YFSETQ.

The sample holds one count of this clone. The chain combines TRBV7-2 with TRBJ1-4; D is undetermined. V shed 5 bases and J shed 3 bases, with 13 bases lying between them. There are 15 residues in the CDR3. Germline CDR1 is SGHTA and CDR2 is FQGNSA. CDR3 sequence: CASSPDEAANEKLFF. CDR3 in DNA: TGTGCCAGCAGCCCGGACGAGGCGGCTAATGAAAAACTGTTTTTT.

V is TRBV7-9 and J is TRBJ2-2; TRBD1 is a possible D gene (5 bases). CDR1 is SEHNR and CDR2 is FQNEAQ in the germline V gene (reference sequence). The ends were cut back, 1 base at V and 5 bases at J, with 20 bases in the middle. The CDR3 runs to 18 residues. This CDR3 is CASSLVQILSQGTGELFF. For the CDR3, the DNA is TGTGCCAGCAGCTTAGTCCAGATCCTTTCGCAGGGAACCGGGGAGCTGTTTTTT.